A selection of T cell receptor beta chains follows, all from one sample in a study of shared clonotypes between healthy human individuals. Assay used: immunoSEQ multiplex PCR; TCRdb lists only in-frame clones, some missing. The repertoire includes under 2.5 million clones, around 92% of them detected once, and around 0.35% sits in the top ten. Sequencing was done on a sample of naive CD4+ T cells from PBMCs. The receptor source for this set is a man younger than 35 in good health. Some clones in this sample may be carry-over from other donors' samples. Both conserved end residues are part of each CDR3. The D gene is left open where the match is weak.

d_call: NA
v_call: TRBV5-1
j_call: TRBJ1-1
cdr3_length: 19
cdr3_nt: TGCGCCAGCAGCTTGGCTAGGAGGCAGCAAAGCGAACTGAACACTGAAGCTTTCTTT
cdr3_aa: CASSLARRQQSELNTEAFF

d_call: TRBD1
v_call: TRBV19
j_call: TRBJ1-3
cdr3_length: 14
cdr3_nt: TGTGCCAGCCGAAAGGACAGGTCTGGAAACACCATATATTTT
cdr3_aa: CASRKDRSGNTIYF

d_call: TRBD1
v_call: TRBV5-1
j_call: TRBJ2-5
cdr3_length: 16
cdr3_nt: TGCGCCAGCAGCCCCGGGACAGGGGGCTTACGAGAGACCCAGTACTTC
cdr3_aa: CASSPGTGGLRETQYF

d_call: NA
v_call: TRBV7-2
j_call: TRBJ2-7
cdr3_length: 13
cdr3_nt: TGTGCCAGCGGTGGTGATTTTTCCTACGAGCAGTACTTC
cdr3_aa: CASGGDFSYEQYF

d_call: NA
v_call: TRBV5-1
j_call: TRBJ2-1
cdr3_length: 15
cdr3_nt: TGCGCCAGCAGCTTACCGGGACTGCTTAACAATGAGCAGTTCTTC
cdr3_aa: CASSLPGLLNNEQFF

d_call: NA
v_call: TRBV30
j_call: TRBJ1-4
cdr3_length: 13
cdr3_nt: TGTGCCTGGAGTGTGACATATAATGAAAAACTGTTTTTT
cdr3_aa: CAWSVTYNEKLFF

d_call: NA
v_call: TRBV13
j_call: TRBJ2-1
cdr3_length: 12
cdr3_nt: TGTGCCAGCAGCTTAGTACTGGGGGAGCAGTTCTTC
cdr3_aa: CASSLVLGEQFF

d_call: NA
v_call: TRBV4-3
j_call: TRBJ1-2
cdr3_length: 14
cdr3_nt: TGCGCCAGCAGCCAAGATGTGGGGAATGGCGGCTACACCTTC
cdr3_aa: CASSQDVGNGGYTF

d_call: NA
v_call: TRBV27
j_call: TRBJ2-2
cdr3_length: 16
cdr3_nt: TGTGCCAGCAGAACCCCCGGGGCTCCGGGGACCGGGGAGCTGTTTTTT
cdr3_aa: CASRTPGAPGTGELFF

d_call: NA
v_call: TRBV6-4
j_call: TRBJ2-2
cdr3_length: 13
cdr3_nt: TGTGCCAGCAGTGACTGGGGGACCGGGGAGCTGTTTTTT
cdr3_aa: CASSDWGTGELFF

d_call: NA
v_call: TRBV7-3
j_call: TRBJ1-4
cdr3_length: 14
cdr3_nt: TGTGCCAGCAGCTTAGGCGGCTATAATGAAAAACTGTTTTTT
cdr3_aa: CASSLGGYNEKLFF